This TCR beta chain appears in the sequencing data of a study of blood T cell repertoires in COVID-19. Study-level background: The United States, Italy and Spain were the sources of the acute and convalescent COVID-19 samples. The analysed material was cDNA or gDNA that came from T cells, B-cell-depleted T cells, or PBMCs.

One Seattle source followed patients from active infection through their disease course. Original processing notes: For nucleated cells, counts were estimated from reference gene primer amplification. Data came from immunoSEQ multiplex PCR; TCRdb stores just in-frame clones and leaves some out. V and J calls and clone size are as listed in that table; D and trimming were resolved from the DNA. The sample contains about 130,000 clones, over 75% of which appear only once. This receptor was obtained from a man under 40 with COVID-19, enrolled during active disease. Source material: peripheral blood.

Here the CDR3 reads CASSTTDRAEAFF. For the CDR3, the DNA is TGTGCCAGCAGCACGACGGACAGGGCTGAAGCTTTCTTT. V and J are TRBV28 and TRBJ1-1; 8 nucleotides align to TRBD1. Germline assignment: CDR1 MDHEN and CDR2 SYDVKM. The CDR3 extends over 13 amino acids. V shed 6 bases and J 6 bases; nucleotides not matched to a gene: 6.